This T cell receptor beta chain was recorded in a study of T cell changes during pregnancy in multiple sclerosis. Germline V CDR1 and CDR2: MNHEY, SMNVEV (reference sequence). This CDR3 is 16 amino acids long. Trimming took 4 bases from V and 0 from J, leaving 16 bases between them. TCRdb's table, derived via immunoSEQ multiplex PCR, lists solely in-frame clones and lacks some. This table holds tens of thousands of clones, 85% to 95% found once. The chain combines TRBV27 with TRBJ2-7; unclear D gene. This specimen was CD4+ T cells from peripheral blood mononuclear cells, taken in the second trimester of pregnancy. This TCR was sampled from a female donor with multiple sclerosis, enrolled in a pregnancy study. The CDR3 sequence: CASSSTPRFRSYEQYF. In DNA form, the CDR3 reads TGTGCCAGCAGTTCCACCCCGAGGTTCCGCTCCTACGAGCAGTACTTC.